These T cell receptor beta chains were read from a single sample in a study of CD8 T cells in ankylosing spondylitis. MiXCR, applied by TCRdb to the 5' RACE reads, yields one record per CDR3 protein. The repertoire holds 25,000 to 30,000 distinct CDR3 sequences, with 7.9% as singletons. Sequenced material: blood. The receptors were sampled from a male donor with ankylosing spondylitis or in good health (not recorded which). The CDR3 runs from the conserved cysteine through the conserved F or W. Only part of the rows carry a size: once, few, many, or a class if the clone is expanded.

v_call	clone_size	j_call	cdr3_aa
TRBV9	many	TRBJ2-1	CACSPGLDYNEQFF
TRBV12-3/TRBV12-4	many	TRBJ1-1	CASSLEVNTEAFF
TRBV5-1	few	TRBJ2-2	CASSLALGTGELFF
TRBV7-3	few	TRBJ2-5	CASSLTSGSSQETQYF
TRBV9	.	TRBJ1-1	CASSVAGASEAFF
TRBV20-1	.	TRBJ2-2	CSARTTGTGYTGELFF
TRBV7-2	.	TRBJ2-3	CASSFSSGWDTDTQYF
TRBV7-2	many	TRBJ1-4	CASSFQGLNYEKLFF
TRBV4-1	many	TRBJ2-1	CASSQEIGSYNEQFF
TRBV28	many	TRBJ1-3	CASSLSRVANTIYF
TRBV29-1	many	TRBJ2-5	CSVGGGRETQYF
TRBV7-9	many	TRBJ2-4	CASSGGPPGAKNIQYF
TRBV29-1	.	TRBJ1-1	CSVYRGPDTEAFF
TRBV10-3	many	TRBJ1-1	CAISEGLKNTEAFF
TRBV20-1	few	TRBJ2-3	CSARWQSTDTQYF
TRBV7-9	few	TRBJ2-2	CASSPRLADNTGELFF
TRBV7-2	.	TRBJ1-6	CASSPFRGLSSPLHF
TRBV7-9	few	TRBJ2-3	CASSGPQGASTDTQYF
TRBV27	medium-sized	TRBJ2-7	CATREGHGSYEQYF
TRBV7-3	few	TRBJ2-5	CASSQNRGETQYF